Listed below are T cell receptor beta chains from one sample, sequenced in a study of cytomegalovirus exposure and HLA in healthy donors. Generated by immunoSEQ multiplex PCR, the TCRdb table keeps only in-frame clones and is missing some. The sample has roughly 140,000 clones. Sequenced: PBMCs. The origin of the receptors is a male donor in good health and CMV-seronegative. Each CDR3 is given with its conserved first and last residue. The D gene is left open where the match is weak.

v_call: TRBV27
cdr3_length: 16
j_call: TRBJ1-3
d_call: .
cdr3_aa: CASSLKGTYSGNTIYF
cdr3_nt: TGTGCCAGCAGTTTGAAAGGGACATACTCTGGAAACACCATATATTTT

v_call: TRBV7-9
cdr3_length: 16
j_call: TRBJ1-6
d_call: .
cdr3_aa: CASSLATQGLNSPLHF
cdr3_nt: TGTGCCAGCAGCTTAGCGACGCAGGGACTTAATTCACCCCTCCACTTT

v_call: TRBV29-1
cdr3_length: 19
j_call: TRBJ2-2
d_call: TRBD2
cdr3_aa: CSVEKPPGLAGENTGELFF
cdr3_nt: TGCAGCGTTGAGAAACCCCCGGGACTAGCGGGGGAGAACACCGGGGAGCTGTTTTTT

v_call: TRBV27
cdr3_length: 12
j_call: TRBJ2-7
d_call: TRBD1
cdr3_aa: CASSQTGGEQYF
cdr3_nt: TGTGCCAGCAGCCAGACAGGGGGGGAGCAGTACTTC

v_call: TRBV10-2
cdr3_length: 11
j_call: TRBJ1-1
d_call: TRBD1
cdr3_aa: CASYRGTEAFF
cdr3_nt: TGCGCCAGTTACAGGGGTACTGAAGCTTTCTTT

v_call: TRBV9
cdr3_length: 17
j_call: TRBJ2-5
d_call: TRBD2
cdr3_aa: CASSVDPGLAGEETQYF
cdr3_nt: TGTGCCAGCAGCGTAGACCCGGGACTAGCGGGAGAAGAGACCCAGTACTTC

v_call: TRBV7-6
cdr3_length: 14
j_call: TRBJ2-7
d_call: TRBD2
cdr3_aa: CASSLVGGEREQYF
cdr3_nt: TGTGCCAGCAGCTTAGTGGGAGGGGAGCGGGAGCAGTACTTC

v_call: TRBV5-1
cdr3_length: 14
j_call: TRBJ2-1
d_call: TRBD2
cdr3_aa: CASSLSSGSNEQFF
cdr3_nt: TGCGCCAGCAGCTTATCTAGCGGGAGTAATGAGCAGTTCTTC

v_call: TRBV9
cdr3_length: 11
j_call: TRBJ2-3
d_call: .
cdr3_aa: CASSVADTQYF
cdr3_nt: TGTGCCAGCAGCGTAGCGGATACGCAGTATTTT

v_call: TRBV6-6
cdr3_length: 14
j_call: TRBJ1-1
d_call: .
cdr3_aa: CASSYGQGDTEAFF
cdr3_nt: TGTGCCAGCAGTTACGGTCAAGGGGACACTGAAGCTTTCTTT

v_call: TRBV4-3
cdr3_length: 13
j_call: TRBJ2-7
d_call: .
cdr3_aa: CASSQVRGYEQYF
cdr3_nt: TGCGCCAGCAGCCAAGTTCGGGGATACGAGCAGTACTTC

v_call: TRBV27
cdr3_length: 17
j_call: TRBJ1-2
d_call: .
cdr3_aa: CASSTSTGMKTNYGYTF
cdr3_nt: TGTGCCAGCAGTACCTCCACAGGGATGAAAACTAACTATGGCTACACCTTC

v_call: TRBV4-2
cdr3_length: 16
j_call: TRBJ2-7
d_call: TRBD2
cdr3_aa: CASSQDQGGRKYEQYF
cdr3_nt: TGTGCCAGCAGCCAAGATCAGGGCGGGAGAAAATACGAGCAGTACTTC

v_call: TRBV5-1
cdr3_length: 15
j_call: TRBJ1-4
d_call: TRBD1
cdr3_aa: CASSSGQLVNEKLFF
cdr3_nt: TGCGCCAGCAGCTCGGGACAGCTAGTCAATGAAAAACTGTTTTTT

v_call: TRBV10-3
cdr3_length: 13
j_call: TRBJ1-1
d_call: .
cdr3_aa: CAIKTDMNTEAFF
cdr3_nt: TGTGCCATTAAGACAGACATGAACACTGAAGCTTTCTTT

v_call: TRBV7-8
cdr3_length: 13
j_call: TRBJ1-1
d_call: .
cdr3_aa: CASSLSPGWEAFF
cdr3_nt: TGTGCCAGCAGCTTAAGTCCAGGGTGGGAAGCTTTCTTT

v_call: TRBV6-4
cdr3_length: 14
j_call: TRBJ2-7
d_call: .
cdr3_aa: CASRRDFSSYEQYF
cdr3_nt: TGTGCCAGCAGAAGGGACTTCAGCTCCTACGAGCAGTACTTC

v_call: TRBV6-1
cdr3_length: 19
j_call: TRBJ2-3
d_call: TRBD2
cdr3_aa: CASSELDFGSGLAGYTQYF
cdr3_nt: TGTGCCAGCAGTGAATTGGATTTTGGATCGGGGCTAGCGGGGTATACGCAGTATTTT

v_call: TRBV10-2
cdr3_length: 16
j_call: TRBJ2-3
d_call: TRBD2
cdr3_aa: CASSSTLAGGTDTQYF
cdr3_nt: TGCGCCAGCTCTTCGACCCTAGCGGGAGGCACAGATACGCAGTATTTT

v_call: TRBV19
cdr3_length: 14
j_call: TRBJ2-7
d_call: .
cdr3_aa: CASSLGQKTHEQYF
cdr3_nt: TGTGCCAGTAGTCTCGGACAAAAAACCCACGAGCAGTACTTC

v_call: TRBV5-1
cdr3_length: 14
j_call: TRBJ1-3
d_call: .
cdr3_aa: CASSSGSLGNTIYF
cdr3_nt: TGCGCCAGCAGCTCCGGTTCCCTTGGAAACACCATATATTTT

v_call: TRBV7-9
cdr3_length: 14
j_call: TRBJ2-7
d_call: .
cdr3_aa: CASSLTRTVHEQYF
cdr3_nt: TGTGCCAGCAGCTTAACCAGGACAGTTCACGAGCAGTACTTC

v_call: TRBV2
cdr3_length: 14
j_call: TRBJ2-2
d_call: TRBD2
cdr3_aa: CATTGGDNTGELFF
cdr3_nt: TGTGCCACCACGGGAGGGGACAACACCGGGGAGCTGTTTTTT

v_call: TRBV30
cdr3_length: 14
j_call: TRBJ2-2
d_call: .
cdr3_aa: CAWSDGTPAGELFF
cdr3_nt: TGTGCCTGGAGTGACGGGACTCCGGCCGGGGAGCTGTTTTTT

v_call: TRBV13
cdr3_length: 16
j_call: TRBJ2-2
d_call: TRBD2
cdr3_aa: CASSLLAGADTGELFF
cdr3_nt: TGTGCCAGCAGCTTATTAGCGGGAGCGGACACCGGGGAGCTGTTTTTT